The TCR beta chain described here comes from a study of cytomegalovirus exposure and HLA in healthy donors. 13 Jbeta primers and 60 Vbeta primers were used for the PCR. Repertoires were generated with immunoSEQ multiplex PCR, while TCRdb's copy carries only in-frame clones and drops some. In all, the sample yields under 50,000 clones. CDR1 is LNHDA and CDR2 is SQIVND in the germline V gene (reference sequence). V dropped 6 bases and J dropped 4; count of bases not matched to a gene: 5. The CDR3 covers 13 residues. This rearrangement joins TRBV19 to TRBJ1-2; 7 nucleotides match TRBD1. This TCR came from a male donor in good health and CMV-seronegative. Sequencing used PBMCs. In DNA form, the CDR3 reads TGTGCCAGTAGCGAACAGGGGACCTATGGCTACACCTTC. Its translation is CASSEQGTYGYTF.